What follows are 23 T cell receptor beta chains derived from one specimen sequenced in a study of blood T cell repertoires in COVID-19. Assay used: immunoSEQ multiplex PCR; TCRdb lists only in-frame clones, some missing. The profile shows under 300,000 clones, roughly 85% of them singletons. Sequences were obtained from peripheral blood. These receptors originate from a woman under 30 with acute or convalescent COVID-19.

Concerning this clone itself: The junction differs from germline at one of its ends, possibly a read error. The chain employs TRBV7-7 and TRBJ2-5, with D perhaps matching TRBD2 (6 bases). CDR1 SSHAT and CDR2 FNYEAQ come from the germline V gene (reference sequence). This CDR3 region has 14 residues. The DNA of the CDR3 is TGTGCTAGCAGCTCGCGACTAGATCAAGAGACCCAGTACTTC. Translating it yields CASSSRLDQETQYF.

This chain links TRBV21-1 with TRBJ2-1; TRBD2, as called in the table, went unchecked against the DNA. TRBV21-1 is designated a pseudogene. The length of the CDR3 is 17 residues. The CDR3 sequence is CASNKREGQESYNEQFF. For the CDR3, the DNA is TGTGCCAGCAATAAGCGGGAGGGCCAGGAATCCTACAATGAGCAGTTCTTC.

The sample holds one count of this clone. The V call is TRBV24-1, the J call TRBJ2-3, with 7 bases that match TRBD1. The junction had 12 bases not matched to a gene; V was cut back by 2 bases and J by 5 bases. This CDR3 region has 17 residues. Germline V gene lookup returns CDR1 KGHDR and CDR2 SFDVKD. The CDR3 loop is CATSDSGRGTSGDTQYF. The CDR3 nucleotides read TGTGCCACCAGTGATTCTGGCAGGGGGACGTCAGGAGATACGCAGTATTTT.

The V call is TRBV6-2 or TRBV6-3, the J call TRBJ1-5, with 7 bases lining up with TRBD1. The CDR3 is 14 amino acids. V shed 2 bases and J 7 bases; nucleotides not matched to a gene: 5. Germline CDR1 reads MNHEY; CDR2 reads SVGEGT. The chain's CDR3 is CASSYRGTEQPQHF. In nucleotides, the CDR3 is TGTGCCAGCAGTTACAGAGGGACAGAACAGCCCCAGCATTTT.

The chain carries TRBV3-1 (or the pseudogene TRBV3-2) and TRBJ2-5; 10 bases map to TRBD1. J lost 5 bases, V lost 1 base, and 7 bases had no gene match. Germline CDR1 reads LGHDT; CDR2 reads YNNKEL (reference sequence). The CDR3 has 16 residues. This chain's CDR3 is CASSQVWGTGVETQYF. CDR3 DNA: TGTGCCAGCAGCCAAGTTTGGGGGACAGGGGTTGAGACCCAGTACTTC.

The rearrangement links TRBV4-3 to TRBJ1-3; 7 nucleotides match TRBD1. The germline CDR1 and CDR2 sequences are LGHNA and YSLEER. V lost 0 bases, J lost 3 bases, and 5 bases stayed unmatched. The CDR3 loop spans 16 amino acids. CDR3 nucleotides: TGCGCCAGCAGCCAAGATTCGACAGGGTATGGAAACACCATATATTTT. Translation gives CASSQDSTGYGNTIYF.

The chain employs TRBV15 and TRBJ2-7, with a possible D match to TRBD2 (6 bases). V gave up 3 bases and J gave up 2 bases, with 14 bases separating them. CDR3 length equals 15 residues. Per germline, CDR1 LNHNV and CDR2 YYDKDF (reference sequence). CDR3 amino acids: CATSSGDFKTYEQYF. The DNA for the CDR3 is TGTGCCACCAGCAGTGGGGACTTTAAAACCTACGAGCAGTACTTC.

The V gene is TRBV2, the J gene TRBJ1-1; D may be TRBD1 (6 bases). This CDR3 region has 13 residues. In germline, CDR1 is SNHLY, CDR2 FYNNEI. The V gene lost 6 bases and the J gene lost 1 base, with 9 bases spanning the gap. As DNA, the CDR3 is TGTGCCAGCAGCAGGGGTCCGAACACTGAAGCTTTCTTT. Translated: CASSRGPNTEAFF.

Written as DNA, the CDR3 is TGTGCCAGCAGCCCACCATCTTCCGGAGGCCTAAAGAAGTACTTC. Its translation is CASSPPSSGGLKKYF. V and J are TRBV5-5 and TRBJ2-4, with a weak D call TRBD2 (5 bases). This CDR3 is 15 amino acids long. Trimming removed 4 bases from V and 14 bases from J, with 25 bases in between. The germline CDR1 and CDR2 sequences are SGHKS and YYEKEE (reference sequence).

CDR3: CASSLGTGDSPLHF. The DNA of the CDR3 is TGCGCCAGCAGCCTCGGGACAGGGGATTCACCCCTCCACTTT. The chain couples TRBV5-1 to TRBJ1-6; 10 bases are a match to TRBD1. Looked up from germline, CDR1 is SGHRS and CDR2 is YFSETQ. The CDR3 length is 14 residues. Trimming at V came to 4 bases and at J to 8 bases, leaving 3 bases not matched to a gene.

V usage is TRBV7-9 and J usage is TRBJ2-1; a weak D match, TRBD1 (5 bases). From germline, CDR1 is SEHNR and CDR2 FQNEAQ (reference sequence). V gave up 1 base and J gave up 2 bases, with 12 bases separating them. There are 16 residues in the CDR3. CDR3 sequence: CASSLVAGMTYNEQFF. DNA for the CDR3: TGTGCCAGCAGCTTAGTAGCAGGGATGACCTACAATGAGCAGTTCTTC.

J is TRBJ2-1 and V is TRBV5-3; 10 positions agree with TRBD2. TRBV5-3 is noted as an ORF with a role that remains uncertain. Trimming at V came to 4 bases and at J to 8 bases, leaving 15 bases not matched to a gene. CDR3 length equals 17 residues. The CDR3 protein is CARSPAFPAGGLDEQFF. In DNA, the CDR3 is TGTGCCAGAAGCCCCGCTTTTCCAGCGGGAGGGCTCGATGAGCAGTTCTTC.

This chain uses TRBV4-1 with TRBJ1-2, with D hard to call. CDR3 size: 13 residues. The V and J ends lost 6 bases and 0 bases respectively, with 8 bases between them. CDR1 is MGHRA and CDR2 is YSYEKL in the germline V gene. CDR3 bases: TGCGCCAGCAGTCGCGGGGCTAACTATGGCTACACCTTC. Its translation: CASSRGANYGYTF.

In DNA, the CDR3 is TGTGCCAGCAGCCAAGAGTACGACGGGGGTCTACTGGATGGCTACACCTTC. Translation: CASSQEYDGGLLDGYTF. This chain uses TRBV4-2 with TRBJ1-2, with D possibly TRBD1 on 5 matching bases. Germline V gene lookup returns CDR1 LGHNA and CDR2 YNFKEQ. The V and J ends lost 0 bases and 6 bases respectively, with 20 bases between them. The CDR3 has 17 amino acids.

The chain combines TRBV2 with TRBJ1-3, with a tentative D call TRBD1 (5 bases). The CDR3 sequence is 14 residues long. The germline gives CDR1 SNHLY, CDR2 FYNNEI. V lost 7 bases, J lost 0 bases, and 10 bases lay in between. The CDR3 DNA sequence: TGTGCCAGCAAGGGGCCTAACTCTGGAAACACCATATATTTT. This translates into CASKGPNSGNTIYF.

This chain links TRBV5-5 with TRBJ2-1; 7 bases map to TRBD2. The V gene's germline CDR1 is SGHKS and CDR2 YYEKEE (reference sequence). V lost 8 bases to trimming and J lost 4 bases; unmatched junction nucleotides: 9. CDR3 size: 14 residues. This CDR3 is CASTQRDGYNEQFF. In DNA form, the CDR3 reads TGTGCCAGTACCCAGCGGGACGGTTACAATGAGCAGTTCTTC.

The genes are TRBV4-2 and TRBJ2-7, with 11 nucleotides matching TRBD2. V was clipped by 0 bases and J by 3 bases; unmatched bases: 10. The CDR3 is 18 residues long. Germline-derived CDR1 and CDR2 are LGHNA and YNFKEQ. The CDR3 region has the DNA TGTGCCAGCAGCCAAGATGTCCCGACTAGCGGGACCCTCTACGAGCAGTACTTC. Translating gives CASSQDVPTSGTLYEQYF.

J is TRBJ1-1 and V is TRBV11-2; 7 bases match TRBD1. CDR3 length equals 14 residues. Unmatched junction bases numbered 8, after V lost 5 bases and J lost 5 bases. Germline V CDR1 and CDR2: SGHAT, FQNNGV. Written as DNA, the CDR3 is TGTGCCAGCAGCCGAGGGACAGTTTTTACTGAAGCTTTCTTT. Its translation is CASSRGTVFTEAFF.

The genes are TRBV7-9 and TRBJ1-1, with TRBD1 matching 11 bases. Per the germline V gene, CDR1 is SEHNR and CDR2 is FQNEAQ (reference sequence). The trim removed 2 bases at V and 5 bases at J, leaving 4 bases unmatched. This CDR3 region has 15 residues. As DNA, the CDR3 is TGTGCCAGCAGCTTAACGGGGACAGGGGGAACTGAAGCTTTCTTT. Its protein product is CASSLTGTGGTEAFF.

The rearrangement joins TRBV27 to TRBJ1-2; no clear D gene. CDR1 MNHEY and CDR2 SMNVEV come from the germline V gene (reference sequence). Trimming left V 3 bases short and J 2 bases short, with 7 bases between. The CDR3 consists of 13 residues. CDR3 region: CASSFGPNYGYTF. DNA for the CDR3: TGTGCCAGCAGTTTTGGGCCGAACTATGGCTACACCTTC.

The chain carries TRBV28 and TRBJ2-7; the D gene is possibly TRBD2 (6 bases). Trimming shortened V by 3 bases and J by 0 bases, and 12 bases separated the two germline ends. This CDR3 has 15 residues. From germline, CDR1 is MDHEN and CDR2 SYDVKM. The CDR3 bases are TGTGCCAGCAGTTTGTACGGGGGAAGCTCCTACGAGCAGTACTTC. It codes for CASSLYGGSSYEQYF. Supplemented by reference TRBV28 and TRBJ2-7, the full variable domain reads DVKVTQSSRYLVKRTGEKVFLECVQDMDHENMFWYRQDPGLGLRLIYFSYDVKMKEKGDIPEGYSVSREKKERFSLILESASTNQTSMYLCASSLYGGSSYEQYFGPGTRLTVT.

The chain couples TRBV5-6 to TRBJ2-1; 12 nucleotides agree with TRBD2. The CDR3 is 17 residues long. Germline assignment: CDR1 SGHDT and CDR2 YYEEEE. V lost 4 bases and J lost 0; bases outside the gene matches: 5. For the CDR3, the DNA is TGTGCCAGCAGCGCTGGACTAGCGGGGAGCTCCTACAATGAGCAGTTCTTC. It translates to CASSAGLAGSSYNEQFF.

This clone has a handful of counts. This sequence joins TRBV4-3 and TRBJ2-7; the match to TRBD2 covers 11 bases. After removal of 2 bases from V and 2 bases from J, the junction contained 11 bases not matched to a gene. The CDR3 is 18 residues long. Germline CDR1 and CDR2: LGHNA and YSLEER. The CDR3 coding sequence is TGCGCCAGCAGCCAATTTGGGCTAGCGGGAGGCGTTACCTACGAGCAGTACTTC. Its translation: CASSQFGLAGGVTYEQYF.